This TCR beta chain was observed in a study of patients and donors after allogeneic stem cell transplantation (TCRdb year 2020). From V the trimming removes 4 bases and from J it removes 6 bases, while the gene matches leave 14 bases of the junction unaccounted for. The germline V gene supplies CDR1 SGHRS and CDR2 YFSETQ. The CDR3 spans 17 residues, from the cysteine through the phenylalanine. Only CDR3 DNA remains: 51 bases, in frame from the first base. This clonotype was seen a few times. The antigen it binds to is not known. No qualities accompany the bases; no much larger clone lies one base away. The library came from RT-PCR. Instrument on record: NextSeq 550. In TCRdb, the public reads were trimmed at Q25 with fastp and aligned with MiXCR, with productive beta chains retained. For every CDR3 protein sequence, its rows merge into one entry that carries the most common genes and DNA. The sample data list roughly 960,000 distinct CDR3 sequences, and approximately 18% of these were observed just once. The top ten clonotypes cover 5% to 6.5% of the sample.

The chain couples TRBV5-1 to TRBJ2-1, with 9 junctional bases fitting TRBD1. This sequence was found in a human donor who was either an allogeneic HSCT recipient or a stem cell or donor lymphocyte infusion donor (not recorded which). It is not recorded whose cells these are; they may come from a transplant donor. The specimen was blood, either unsorted or a sorted T cell fraction (not recorded which). The nucleotide sequence is given as TGCGCCAGCAGCCCCCGGGCGGGACAGGGTTCCCCCAATGAGCAGTTCTTC. Its coded protein is CASSPRAGQGSPNEQFF.